A single sample gave rise to the 28 T cell receptor beta chains below, sequenced in a study of cytomegalovirus exposure and HLA in healthy donors. A multiplex PCR was run with 60 Vbeta primers and 13 Jbeta primers. Generated by immunoSEQ multiplex PCR, the TCRdb table keeps only in-frame clones and is missing some. The data show about 190,000 clones, 65% to 85% seen once. Specimen: PBMCs. Receptor source: a male donor in good health and CMV-seronegative.

This chain joins TRBV4-3 and TRBJ2-5; TRBD2 agrees at 11 bases. The CDR3 runs to 15 residues. Germline assignment: CDR1 LGHNA and CDR2 YSLEER. Unmatched junction bases numbered 8, after V lost 4 bases and J lost 7 bases. The CDR3: CASSPVAGGLGTQYF. The DNA for the CDR3 is TGCGCCAGCAGCCCCGTAGCGGGGGGGTTGGGGACCCAGTACTTC.

The chain links TRBV9 to TRBJ2-7; 13 bases agree with TRBD2. The CDR3 has 15 amino acids. V lost 2 bases and J lost 2; bases outside the gene matches: 1. Germline CDR1 and CDR2: SGDLS and YYNGEE. The CDR3 DNA reads as TGTGCCAGCAGCGTGGGGACTAGCGGGGCCTACGAGCAGTACTTC. Its protein product is CASSVGTSGAYEQYF.

In DNA, the CDR3 is TGTGCCAGCAGTTTAAGGACAGCCCTTGGGGAGACCCAGTACTTC. Its translation: CASSLRTALGETQYF. The V gene is TRBV27, the J gene TRBJ2-5; D may be TRBD1 (6 bases). Trimming removed 2 bases from V and 5 bases from J, with 15 bases in between. From germline, CDR1 is MNHEY and CDR2 SMNVEV (reference sequence). The length of the CDR3 is 15 residues.

This rearrangement joins TRBV27 to TRBJ2-7, with 7 bases identical to TRBD1. Looked up from germline, CDR1 is MNHEY and CDR2 is SMNVEV (reference sequence). This CDR3 has 15 residues. J gave up 2 bases and V 6 bases, and 10 bases lay outside the gene matches. The CDR3 nucleotides read TGTGCCAGCAGCTACTCTACAGGGGCGGCCTACGAGCAGTACTTC. It is translated as CASSYSTGAAYEQYF.

The chain employs TRBV7-9 and TRBJ1-2; 9 positions agree with TRBD1. V shed 10 bases, J shed 0 bases, and the junction held 9 bases outside the gene matches. The CDR3 is made up of 15 amino acids. Germline V gene data show CDR1 as SEHNR and CDR2 as FQNEAQ (reference sequence). Here the CDR3 reads CATLAGTGTNYGYTF. The CDR3 DNA is TGTGCCACCCTCGCCGGGACAGGGACTAACTATGGCTACACCTTC. The variable domain in full, completed from reference TRBV7-9 and TRBJ1-2, reads DTGVSQNPRHKITKRGQNVTFRCDPISEHNRLYWYRQTLGQGPEFLTYFQNEAQLEKSRLLSDRFSAERPKGSFSTLEIQRTEQGDSAMYLCATLAGTGTNYGYTFGSGTRLTVV.

CDR3 DNA sequence: TGTGCCAGCAGTTACCAGCGGGTGCGCACCGGGGAGCTGTTTTTT. This translates into CASSYQRVRTGELFF. V is TRBV6-5 and J is TRBJ2-2; D possibly corresponds to TRBD2 (6 bases). Germline-derived CDR1 and CDR2 are MNHEY and SVGAGI. This CDR3 region has 15 residues. Trimming stripped 2 bases from V and 4 bases from J, with 11 bases between.

The J gene is TRBJ2-3, the V gene TRBV4-3; 8 nucleotides match TRBD1. The CDR3 length is 14 residues. The V gene end was trimmed by 4 bases and the J gene end by 4 bases; junction bases not matched to a gene: 4. CDR1 and CDR2 from the germline V gene are LGHNA and YSLEER. This CDR3 reads CASSRGQGSDTQYF. In nucleotides, the CDR3 is TGCGCCAGCAGCCGAGGACAGGGTTCAGATACGCAGTATTTT.

This chain uses TRBV7-2 with TRBJ2-3; 8 bases are shared with TRBD2. This CDR3 has 17 amino acids. Germline lookup yields CDR1 SGHTA and CDR2 FQGNSA. J gave up 6 bases and V 2 bases, and 13 bases lay outside the gene matches. CDR3 in DNA: TGTGCCAGCAGCTTATCGGGTAGACGGGGGGGAGTGGATACGCAGTATTTT. Translation: CASSLSGRRGGVDTQYF. The full variable domain, with the rest looked up from reference TRBV7-2 and TRBJ2-3, is GAGVSQSPSNKVTEKGKDVELRCDPISGHTALYWYRQSLGQGLEFLIYFQGNSAPDKSGLPSDRFSAERTGGSVSTLTIQRTQQEDSAVYLCASSLSGRRGGVDTQYFGPGTRLTVL.

This chain connects TRBV6-4 to TRBJ2-1, with 11 nucleotides matching TRBD2. The CDR3 runs to 14 residues. Germline V gene sequence: CDR1 MRHNA, CDR2 SNTAGT. The junction had 2 bases not matched to a gene; V was cut back by 2 bases and J by 8 bases. The CDR3 DNA is TGTGCCAGCAGTGACACTAGCGGGAGCCATGAGCAGTTCTTC. Translated, it gives CASSDTSGSHEQFF.

This chain connects TRBV7-9 to TRBJ1-1; D is uncertain. Germline CDR1 is SEHNR and CDR2 is FQNEAQ (reference sequence). V lost 3 bases to trimming and J lost 3 bases, with 2 bases between them. This CDR3 has 11 residues. Here the CDR3 DNA reads TGTGCCAGCAGCTTCGACACTGAAGCTTTCTTT. Its protein product is CASSFDTEAFF.

This clone was detected a few times. The CDR3 bases are TGTGCCAGTACTCCCACCCGGAGTTTCGCCTACAATGAGCAGTTCTTC. It yields the protein CASTPTRSFAYNEQFF. The genes are TRBV19 and TRBJ2-1; D uncertain. Germline-derived CDR1 and CDR2 are LNHDA and SQIVND (reference sequence). V lost 7 bases, J lost 2 bases, and 18 bases lay in between. The length of the CDR3 is 16 residues.

The V gene is TRBV19, the J gene TRBJ1-2; D perhaps matches TRBD1 (6 bases). CDR1 and CDR2 from the germline V gene are LNHDA and SQIVND (reference sequence). The CDR3 has 13 amino acids. V lost 3 bases and J 4 bases, leaving 9 bases between the germline ends. The CDR3 is CASSMTGTYGYTF. In DNA form, the CDR3 reads TGTGCCAGTAGTATGACAGGCACCTATGGCTACACCTTC.

This chain links TRBV18 with TRBJ2-7; D unclear. Germline V gene data show CDR1 as KGHSH and CDR2 as LQKENI. This CDR3 region has 13 residues. V was cut by 0 bases and J by 5 bases, with 8 bases left in between. The CDR3 protein is CASSPPSVNEQYF. Written as DNA, the CDR3 is TGTGCCAGCTCACCACCGTCAGTGAACGAGCAGTACTTC.

The chain carries TRBV2 and TRBJ2-5; 15 bases map to TRBD2. V dropped 6 bases and J dropped 0; count of bases not matched to a gene: 5. In germline, CDR1 is SNHLY, CDR2 FYNNEI. The CDR3 totals 17 residues. The CDR3 here is CASSGTSGGPYQETQYF. The DNA of the CDR3 is TGTGCCAGCAGCGGGACTAGCGGGGGGCCCTACCAAGAGACCCAGTACTTC. The complete variable domain, with remaining parts taken from reference TRBV2 and TRBJ2-5, reads EPEVTQTPSHQVTQMGQEVILRCVPISNHLYFYWYRQILGQKVEFLVSFYNNEISEKSEIFDDQFSVERPDGSNFTLKIRSTKLEDSAMYFCASSGTSGGPYQETQYFGPGTRLLVL.

V usage is TRBV6-4 and J usage is TRBJ2-3; TRBD2 matches at 9 bases. The CDR3 length is 16 residues. Germline V lookup: CDR1 MRHNA, CDR2 SNTAGT. The ends lost 3 bases at V and 2 bases at J; junction bases unmatched: 6. As DNA, the CDR3 is TGTGCCAGCAGTGAAGGAGCGGGGGGCAACACAGATACGCAGTATTTT. It translates to CASSEGAGGNTDTQYF.

The CDR3 coding sequence is TGTGCCAGCAGCTTAGGTCTGGGCGGGGTGTACAATGAGCAGTTCTTC. Protein sequence: CASSLGLGGVYNEQFF. The chain is built from TRBV7-2 and TRBJ2-1, with a tentative D call TRBD2 (6 bases). V lost 1 base and J lost 4, with 14 bases in between. The CDR3 is 16 residues long. The germline V gene has CDR1 SGHTA and CDR2 FQGNSA.

The chain is built from TRBV7-2 and TRBJ2-6; TRBD2 matches 10 bases. V gave up 4 bases and J gave up 0 bases; unmatched junction bases: 3. The germline CDR1 and CDR2 sequences are SGHTA and FQGNSA. This CDR3 is built from 17 residues. CDR3 protein: CASSSAGGRSGANVLTF. The CDR3 nucleotides read TGTGCCAGCAGCTCAGCGGGAGGGCGCTCTGGGGCCAACGTCCTGACTTTC.

This CDR3 reads CASSQEDRGTQPQHF. The CDR3, as DNA: TGCGCCAGCAGCCAAGAGGACAGGGGGACTCAGCCCCAGCATTTT. The chain recombines TRBV4-1 with TRBJ1-5, with 10 bases lining up with TRBD1. Per germline, CDR1 MGHRA and CDR2 YSYEKL. V was clipped by 0 bases and J by 6 bases; unmatched bases: 2. This CDR3 is built from 15 residues.

This clone came up once. This sequence joins TRBV5-1 and TRBJ2-5; a possible D gene is TRBD2 (6 bases). Trimming took 4 bases from V and 1 from J, leaving 8 bases between them. The CDR3 spans 13 residues. The germline gives CDR1 SGHRS, CDR2 YFSETQ. Here the CDR3 DNA reads TGCGCCAGCAGCCGGGGACTCCAAGAGACCCAGTACTTC. Amino acids: CASSRGLQETQYF.

This chain uses TRBV19 with TRBJ2-7; TRBD1 agrees at 8 bases. This CDR3 is 16 amino acids long. Germline V gene data show CDR1 as LNHDA and CDR2 as SQIVND (reference sequence). The V and J ends lost 5 bases and 3 bases, in that order; junction bases with no gene match: 12. The DNA of the CDR3 is TGTGCCAGTAGTGTGCAAATGGGACAGGCCTTCTACGAGCAGTACTTC. Residues: CASSVQMGQAFYEQYF. The whole variable domain, remainder taken from reference TRBV19 and TRBJ2-7, is DGGITQSPKYLFRKEGQNVTLSCEQNLNHDAMYWYRQDPGQGLRLIYYSQIVNDFQKGDIAEGYSVSREKKESFPLTVTSAQKNPTAFYLCASSVQMGQAFYEQYFGPGTRLTVT.

The chain uses TRBV2 and TRBJ1-2, with D tentatively TRBD1 (5 bases). V dropped 6 bases and J dropped 4 bases, with 12 bases sitting between them. The CDR3 extends over 13 amino acids. The V gene's germline CDR1 is SNHLY and CDR2 FYNNEI. CDR3 nucleotide sequence: TGTGCCAGCAGCGGCAGGGTTAGCTATGGCTACACCTTC. This gives the protein CASSGRVSYGYTF.

This chain links TRBV19 with TRBJ1-2; 8 positions agree with TRBD1. This CDR3 spans 17 amino acids. Germline-derived CDR1 and CDR2 are LNHDA and SQIVND (reference sequence). V lost 9 bases to trimming and J lost 5 bases; unmatched junction nucleotides: 20. CDR3 nucleotides: TGTGCCAGCGCTGACCAGGGGGCAAATTCCCACTATTATGGCTACACCTTC. This gives the protein CASADQGANSHYYGYTF. Full variable domain (outside the CDR3, taken from reference TRBV19 and TRBJ1-2): DGGITQSPKYLFRKEGQNVTLSCEQNLNHDAMYWYRQDPGQGLRLIYYSQIVNDFQKGDIAEGYSVSREKKESFPLTVTSAQKNPTAFYLCASADQGANSHYYGYTFGSGTRLTVV.

Comment on this clone: Distinct nucleotide sequences in the sample also encode this CDR3. The chain combines TRBV4-3 with TRBJ2-3, with a possible D match to TRBD1 (5 bases). The CDR3 runs 16 residues. Trimming left V 0 bases short and J 6 bases short, with 16 bases between. In germline, CDR1 is LGHNA, CDR2 YSLEER. The CDR3 DNA reads TGCGCCAGCAGCCAAGATTTAAGTGAAGGGGCGGATACGCAGTATTTT. Its translation is CASSQDLSEGADTQYF.

This clone was seen only a few times. V is TRBV19 and J is TRBJ2-6, with 8 bases matching TRBD1. The CDR3 runs to 16 residues. The V gene's germline CDR1 is LNHDA and CDR2 SQIVND (reference sequence). The junction had 3 bases not matched to a gene; V was cut back by 5 bases and J by 0 bases. CDR3 residues: CASSRGQASGANVLTF. The CDR3 bases are TGTGCCAGTAGTCGGGGACAGGCCTCTGGGGCCAACGTCCTGACTTTC.

CDR3 sequence (DNA): TGTGCCAGTAGCCTCAGCCTAGCGGGGGTAAACGAGCAGTACTTC. This translates into CASSLSLAGVNEQYF. This chain joins TRBV28 and TRBJ2-7, with 10 bases that match TRBD2. Losses at the gene ends were 9 bases for V and 5 bases for J; bases not matched to a gene: 13. The CDR3 totals 15 residues. Germline V gene data show CDR1 as MDHEN and CDR2 as SYDVKM.

V usage is TRBV11-1 and J usage is TRBJ2-1; 13 nucleotides line up with TRBD2. CDR1 is SGHAT, CDR2 FQDESV, per germline (reference sequence). The length of the CDR3 is 15 residues. V shed 5 bases and J 7 bases; nucleotides not matched to a gene: 5. The CDR3 here is CASSTSGRAGNEQFF. Here the CDR3 DNA reads TGTGCCAGCAGCACTAGCGGGAGGGCCGGAAATGAGCAGTTCTTC.

This clone was counted between two and nine times. The rearrangement joins TRBV6-6 to TRBJ1-4, with 10 bases lining up with TRBD1. This CDR3 region has 14 residues. Unmatched junction bases numbered 3, after V lost 6 bases and J lost 5 bases. The V gene's germline CDR1 is MNHNY and CDR2 SVGAGI (reference sequence). The CDR3 sequence is CASRGTGVNEKLFF. In nucleotides, the CDR3 is TGTGCCAGCAGAGGGACAGGGGTGAATGAAAAACTGTTTTTT.

This clone was observed a few times. The chain combines TRBV7-3 with TRBJ1-2; 8 bases line up with TRBD1. V lost 5 bases and J lost 7; bases outside the gene matches: 6. The CDR3 extends over 13 amino acids. Germline lookup yields CDR1 SGHTA and CDR2 FQGTGA. CDR3 in amino acids: CASSTDRGAGYTF. CDR3 in DNA: TGTGCCAGCAGCACAGACAGGGGTGCTGGCTACACCTTC.